The source of this TCR beta chain is a study of blood T cell repertoires in COVID-19 (dated by TCRdb to 2019 to 2021). In terms of the full investigation: Samples from collaborators originated in the United States, Italy and Spain and spanned both the acute and convalescent phases of COVID-19. The material from the prospective study consisted of cDNA or gDNA derived from T cells, B-cell-depleted T cells, or PBMCs. Deeply sampled blood TCRbeta repertoires from subjects exposed to, actively infected with, or recovered from COVID-19 were included in the dataset. A freely available public database, intended as a resource for researchers studying the immune response to SARS-CoV-2, is where the repertoires were released. Samples were obtained from the ongoing ImmuneRACE study (first 160 participants) and from 1,254 subjects provided by 6 global collaborators. A de-identified subject ID, COVID-19 status, age in years and sex were almost always included in the sample metadata. Where HLA class I and class II types were available, the types were taken from metadata supplied by the sample provider, not from assay-based typing. The study at large found these results: The amount of clinical and demographic metadata varied by source and participant and was provided uncurated.

From the cysteine up to the phenylalanine, the CDR3 has a length of 15 residues. Only the CDR3 part of the read is kept: 45 bases, read in frame from the first base. The V and J ends are trimmed by 6 bases and 4 bases, leaving 15 bases between them. From a lookup of the germline V gene (reference sequence), CDR1 and CDR2 are LNHDA and SQIVND. This clone was observed once. Its antigen is currently not known. No base quality values were provided; no much bigger clone lies one nucleotide off. TCRbeta CDR3 regions were amplified from genomic DNA by means of the immunoSEQ Assay, a bias-controlled multiplex PCR. The source study handled its data this way. The number of nucleated cells in each sample was estimated by amplification of reference gene primers within the assay. To quantify the absolute abundance of each unique TCRbeta CDR3 rearrangement, sequence reads were collapsed and filtered. For each sample, productive Simpson clonality was calculated as the square root of Simpson's diversity index across productive rearrangements. The source is immuneACCESS, and TCRdb retained only in-frame sequences with V and J called. Part of the clones is not carried over; for the studies checked, unresolved V genes explain less than half of this, and the remainder is unexplained. The V and J calls and clone size are taken from that table; D and trimming were inferred from the DNA. Across this sample there are about 140,000 clones, with more than 60% seen only once. Jointly, the top ten make up roughly 9% of the sample.

Each collaborating institution followed its own protocols to collect whole blood in K2EDTA tubes. For TCRbeta analysis, collaborators shipped samples as frozen whole blood, isolated PBMCs, or DNA extracted from either of those sample types. Sequencing input: peripheral blood. This sequence uses TRBV19 and TRBJ1-4; a weak D assignment points to TRBD1 (5 bases agree). This receptor was taken from a woman in her 50s with active or convalescent COVID-19. The encoded CDR3 is CASSIGTWDNEKLFF. The base sequence is TGTGCCAGTAGCATCGGGACTTGGGATAATGAAAAACTGTTTTTT.